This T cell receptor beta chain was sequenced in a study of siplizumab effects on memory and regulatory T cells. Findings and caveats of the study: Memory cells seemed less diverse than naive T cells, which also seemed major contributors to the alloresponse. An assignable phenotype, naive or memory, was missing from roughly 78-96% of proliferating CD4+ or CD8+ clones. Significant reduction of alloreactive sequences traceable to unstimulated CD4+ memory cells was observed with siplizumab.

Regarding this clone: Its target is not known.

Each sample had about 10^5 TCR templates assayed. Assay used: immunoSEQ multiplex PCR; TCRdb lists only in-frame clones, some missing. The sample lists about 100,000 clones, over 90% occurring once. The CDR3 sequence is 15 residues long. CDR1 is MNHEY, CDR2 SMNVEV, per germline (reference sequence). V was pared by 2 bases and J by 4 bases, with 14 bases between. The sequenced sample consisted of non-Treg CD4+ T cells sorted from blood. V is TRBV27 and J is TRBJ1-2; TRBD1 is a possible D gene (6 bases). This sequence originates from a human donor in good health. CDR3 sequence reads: CASSLQGRGGYGYTF. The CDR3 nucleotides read TGTGCCAGCAGTTTACAGGGGCGAGGTGGCTATGGCTACACCTTC.